This T cell receptor (beta chain) was identified during a study of blood T cell repertoires in COVID-19. Looking at the study overall: Acute-phase and convalescent COVID-19 samples originated in the United States, Italy and Spain. PBMCs, B-cell-depleted T cells, or T cells provided the cDNA or gDNA that made up the material.

The germline gives CDR1 MNHNY, CDR2 SVGAGI (reference sequence). The CDR3 length is 15 residues. Trimming left V 2 bases short and J 0 bases short, with 8 bases between. The method was immunoSEQ multiplex PCR; TCRdb's version includes in-frame clones alone and lacks a portion of them. The sample has around 700,000 clones; 85% to 90% are singletons. Sequencing input: peripheral blood. The TCR originated in a woman between 18 and 29 years old with acute or convalescent COVID-19. This chain joins TRBV6-6 and TRBJ1-3, with TRBD1 as a possible D gene (5 bases). The chain's CDR3 is CASSYTGDSGNTIYF. The CDR3 bases are TGTGCCAGCAGTTACACAGGTGACTCTGGAAACACCATATATTTT.